Listed here are 10 T cell receptor beta chains from one sample, sequenced in a study of T cell repertoires in cytomegalovirus infection. TCRdb passed the reads through MiXCR, listing each CDR3 protein once. The repertoire has under 350,000 distinct CDR3 sequences, more than 8% of them found once; the top ten carry around 4.1%. Sequencing was carried out using PBMCs. The receptors were gathered from a human donor in good health (CMV status not recorded). Some clones in this sample may be carry-over from other donors' samples.

This clonotype was counted ten times or more. This rearrangement joins TRBV7-2 to TRBJ2-1; TRBD2 is a possible D gene (5 bases). The CDR3 is 15 amino acids. Per the germline V gene, CDR1 is SGHTA and CDR2 is FQGNSA. Trimming took off 5 bases at V and 6 bases at J, with 17 bases between the two ends. The DNA of the CDR3 is TGTGCCAGCAGCCCCTACGGGGTATCCCCCAATGAGCAGTTCTTC. The encoded protein is CASSPYGVSPNEQFF.

The chain links TRBV18 to TRBJ1-2; D not certain. Trimming took 2 bases from V and 8 from J, leaving 12 bases between them. The CDR3 runs 13 residues. Germline CDR1 KGHSH, CDR2 LQKENI. CDR3 loop: CASSPLGGGGYTF. The CDR3 DNA reads as TGTGCCAGCTCACCATTGGGCGGTGGAGGCTACACCTTC.

This clonotype was seen at least ten times. This chain joins TRBV7-2 and TRBJ1-1; the D gene is possibly TRBD1 (5 bases). CDR1 is SGHTA, CDR2 FQGNSA, per germline. The CDR3 contains 18 residues. Trimming cost V 2 bases and J 3 bases, with 22 bases left between them. DNA of the CDR3: TGTGCCAGCAGCTTAATACGGCGGGGACGGACCTCCCACACTGAAGCTTTCTTT. Translated: CASSLIRRGRTSHTEAFF.

V usage is TRBV28 and J usage is TRBJ2-1; TRBD2 matches at 11 bases. After removal of 10 bases from V and 1 base from J, the junction contained 9 bases not matched to a gene. Germline V gene data show CDR1 as MDHEN and CDR2 as SYDVKM. The CDR3 length is 16 residues. CDR3 coding DNA: TGTGCCACCCTAGGGCTAGCGGGAGGTTCCTACAATGAGCAGTTCTTC. Translation: CATLGLAGGSYNEQFF.

The chain uses TRBV7-2 and TRBJ2-3; TRBD2 agrees at 7 bases. V trimming: 5 bases; J trimming: 10 bases; junction bases outside the gene matches: 12. This CDR3 comprises 14 residues. Germline V lookup: CDR1 SGHTA, CDR2 FQGNSA. The CDR3 spells CASSKQALAEAQYF. CDR3 in DNA: TGTGCCAGCAGCAAACAAGCCCTAGCGGAGGCGCAGTATTTT.

Ten or more counts support this clonotype. The chain is built from TRBV19 and TRBJ2-2; D is ambiguous. The germline V gene encodes CDR1 LNHDA and CDR2 SQIVND (reference sequence). Deletions cut 8 bases from V and 6 bases from J, with 16 bases between. The CDR3 sequence is 14 residues long. This CDR3 reads CASSDSRGPGELFF. Here the CDR3 DNA reads TGTGCCAGTTCCGACTCACGAGGTCCCGGGGAGCTGTTTTTT.

This chain connects TRBV30 to TRBJ1-1; D gene uncertain. The CDR3 consists of 12 residues. Deletions cut 0 bases from V and 6 bases from J, with 8 bases between. The germline V gene has CDR1 GTSNPN and CDR2 SVGIG (reference sequence). The CDR3 sequence: CAWSVDGPEAFF. The CDR3 region has the DNA TGTGCCTGGAGTGTAGACGGGCCTGAAGCTTTCTTT.

This clonotype was seen at least ten times. This chain uses TRBV7-8 with TRBJ2-1, with D possibly matching TRBD2 (7 bases). This CDR3 comprises 16 residues. The V and J ends lost 2 bases and 2 bases respectively, with 13 bases between them. Per the germline V gene, CDR1 is SGHVS and CDR2 is FQNEAQ. The CDR3: CASSLRGGSPYNEQFF. CDR3 DNA: TGTGCCAGCAGCTTAAGGGGGGGGTCCCCCTACAATGAGCAGTTCTTC.

In this sample, this clonotype turned up many times. The chain carries TRBV7-2 and TRBJ2-2; D is unresolved. V lost 6 bases and J 0 bases, leaving 14 bases between the germline ends. Germline V CDR1 and CDR2: SGHTA, FQGNSA. This CDR3 is built from 16 residues. The chain's CDR3 is CASSTQAGTNTGELFF. CDR3 sequence (DNA): TGTGCCAGCAGTACCCAGGCAGGAACGAACACCGGGGAGCTGTTTTTT.

This clonotype was found a few times. This sequence joins TRBV11-2 and TRBJ1-2; possible D gene TRBD1, 6 bases. The CDR3 is 14 amino acids. The germline V and J ends were trimmed by 4 bases and 5 bases, with 14 bases remaining between them. Per germline, CDR1 SGHAT and CDR2 FQNNGV. The CDR3 DNA is TGTGCCAGCAGCTCCATCAGGGGAAAATATGGCTACACCTTC. Its protein is CASSSIRGKYGYTF.